Listed below are T cell receptor beta chains from one sample, sequenced in a study of OX40 agonist ivuxolimab in advanced cancers. The assay was immunoSEQ multiplex PCR, and TCRdb's table has in-frame clones only and misses some. Of about 23,000 clones in the sample, less than 90% were seen once. The specimen comprised CD4+ or CD8+ T cells sorted from blood, sampled in a trial of the OX40 agonist ivuxolimab. These receptors were obtained from an adult with an advanced solid tumor such as melanoma, head and neck, liver or kidney cancer. The CDR3 runs from the conserved cysteine through the conserved F or W. D genes are given only for firm matches. Only some rows state a clone size, as once, few, many or a class for expanded clones.

D	size	V	J	CDR3	DNA
NA	NA	TRBV2	TRBJ2-1	CASSETGPYNEQFF	TGTGCCAGCAGTGAAACAGGTCCCTACAATGAGCAGTTCTTC
NA	NA	TRBV2	TRBJ1-6	CASTGEGLGSPLHF	TGTGCCAGCACCGGGGAAGGGTTAGGTTCACCCCTCCACTTT
NA	NA	TRBV19	TRBJ2-3	CASRVVSSTDTQYF	TGTGCCAGTAGGGTTGTTTCTAGCACAGATACGCAGTATTTT
TRBD1	NA	TRBV7-6	TRBJ1-6	CASSQGQLSSYNSPLHF	TGTGCCAGCAGCCAGGGACAGCTGAGCTCCTATAATTCACCCCTCCACTTT
NA	NA	TRBV14	TRBJ1-1	CASSRLGAGHTEAFF	TGTGCCAGCAGCCGCCTAGGGGCCGGACACACTGAAGCTTTCTTT
TRBD2	NA	TRBV9	TRBJ2-5	CASSGGGLAGWETQYF	TGTGCCAGCAGCGGCGGTGGACTAGCGGGGTGGGAGACCCAGTACTTC
NA	NA	TRBV6-5	TRBJ2-3	CASSYEGTQYF	TGTGCCAGCAGTTACGAGGGTACGCAGTATTTT
TRBD2	NA	TRBV28	TRBJ2-7	CASSSPGGHEQYF	TGTGCCAGCAGTTCCCCGGGAGGGCACGAGCAGTACTTC
TRBD1	NA	TRBV19	TRBJ2-6	CASSYRGQGSGANVLTF	TGTGCCAGTAGTTACCGGGGACAGGGCTCCGGGGCCAACGTCCTGACTTTC
NA	NA	TRBV7-7	TRBJ2-1	CARRVIQDEQFF	TGTGCCCGCCGCGTGATACAGGATGAGCAGTTCTTC
NA	NA	TRBV19	TRBJ1-6	CASKGTRLNSPLHF	TGTGCCAGCAAGGGGACACGTTTAAATTCACCCCTCCACTTT
TRBD1	NA	TRBV28	TRBJ1-3	CASSLFTGTGTGNTIYF	TGTGCCAGCAGTTTGTTTACCGGGACAGGGACTGGAAACACCATATATTTT
NA	NA	TRBV18	TRBJ2-5	CASSPTVQETQYF	TGTGCCAGCTCACCGACAGTTCAAGAGACCCAGTACTTC
NA	NA	TRBV14	TRBJ2-7	CASRGYYEQYF	TGTGCCAGCAGGGGGTACTACGAGCAGTACTTC
TRBD2	once	TRBV5-6	TRBJ2-1	CASSTTSGGASYNEQFF	TGTGCCAGCAGCACTACTAGCGGGGGGGCCTCCTACAATGAGCAGTTCTTC
NA	once	TRBV28	TRBJ1-5	CASPPQTGRGYQPQHF	TGTGCCAGCCCCCCCCAAACAGGGAGGGGGTATCAGCCCCAGCATTTT
NA	NA	TRBV6-4	TRBJ2-1	CASSPTDRNNEQFF	TGTGCCAGCAGTCCGACCGACAGAAACAATGAGCAGTTCTTC
NA	NA	TRBV7-6	TRBJ1-5	CASSLGTPLSNQPQHF	TGTGCCAGCAGCCTAGGGACACCCCTCAGCAATCAGCCCCAGCATTTT
TRBD1	NA	TRBV6-5	TRBJ1-5	CASSRQGGNQPQHF	TGTGCCAGCAGTCGACAGGGGGGCAATCAGCCCCAGCATTTT
NA	NA	TRBV7-9	TRBJ1-5	CASSLDGAGNQPQHF	TGTGCCAGCAGCTTAGATGGGGCAGGTAATCAGCCCCAGCATTTT
TRBD1	NA	TRBV30	TRBJ1-3	CAWSPGQAGNTIYF	TGTGCCTGGAGTCCGGGACAGGCTGGAAACACCATATATTTT
NA	NA	TRBV4-3	TRBJ1-1	CASRGPTDDDHLNTEAFF	TGCGCCAGCAGGGGACCGACGGACGACGACCACTTGAACACTGAAGCTTTCTTT
NA	few	TRBV5-8	TRBJ1-2	CASSLVQGEGAGYTF	TGTGCCAGCAGCTTGGTTCAGGGAGAAGGTGCTGGCTACACCTTC
TRBD2	NA	TRBV7-8	TRBJ2-3	CASSLVGLAGGGFGTQYF	TGTGCCAGCAGCTTAGTAGGGCTAGCGGGGGGCGGGTTTGGTACGCAGTATTTT
NA	NA	TRBV5-5	TRBJ2-7	CASSLAALYEQYF	TGTGCCAGCAGCTTGGCAGCTCTCTACGAGCAGTACTTC
NA	NA	TRBV18	TRBJ1-1	CASSPVRGTNTEAFF	TGTGCCAGCTCACCCGTCAGGGGAACGAACACTGAAGCTTTCTTT
NA	once	TRBV7-7	TRBJ2-5	CASSLSRAGGGETQYF	TGTGCCAGCAGCTTAAGCAGGGCAGGGGGGGGAGAGACCCAGTACTTC
NA	NA	TRBV7-6	TRBJ2-7	CASSLGPYDYEQYF	TGTGCCAGCAGCTTAGGCCCCTACGATTACGAGCAGTACTTC
NA	NA	TRBV27	TRBJ2-7	CASSLSVTYEQYF	TGTGCCAGCAGTTTATCGGTAACCTACGAGCAGTACTTC
TRBD1	NA	TRBV5-3	TRBJ2-7	CARSAGTGECEQYF	TGTGCCAGAAGCGCCGGGACAGGGGAGTGCGAGCAGTACTTC
NA	NA	TRBV30	TRBJ1-3	CAWSGGNFPGNTIYF	TGTGCCTGGAGTGGCGGAAACTTCCCTGGAAACACCATATATTTT
NA	NA	TRBV10-3	TRBJ2-6	CAISPDRPGANVLTF	TGTGCCATCAGTCCTGACAGGCCTGGGGCCAACGTCCTGACTTTC